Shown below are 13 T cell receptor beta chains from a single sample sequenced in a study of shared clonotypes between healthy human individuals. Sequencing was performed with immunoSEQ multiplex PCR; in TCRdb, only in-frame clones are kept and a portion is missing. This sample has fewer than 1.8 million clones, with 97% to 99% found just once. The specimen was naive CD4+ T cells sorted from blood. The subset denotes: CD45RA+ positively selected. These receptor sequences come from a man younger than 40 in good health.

CDR3 in amino acids: CASSLGRGTGVYEQYF. The CDR3 nucleotides read TGTGCCAGCAGCTTGGGACGCGGGACAGGGGTTTACGAGCAGTACTTC. The gene calls are TRBV11-2 and TRBJ2-7, with 10 positions matching TRBD1. V trimming: 3 bases; J trimming: 4 bases; junction bases outside the gene matches: 9. CDR1 is SGHAT and CDR2 is FQNNGV in the germline V gene. The CDR3 loop spans 16 amino acids.

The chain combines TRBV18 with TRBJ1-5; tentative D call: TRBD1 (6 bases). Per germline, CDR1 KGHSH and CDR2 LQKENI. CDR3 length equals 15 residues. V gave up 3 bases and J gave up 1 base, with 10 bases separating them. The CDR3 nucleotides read TGTGCCAGCTCACCGCCGGGGGCGAGCAATCAGCCCCAGCATTTT. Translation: CASSPPGASNQPQHF.

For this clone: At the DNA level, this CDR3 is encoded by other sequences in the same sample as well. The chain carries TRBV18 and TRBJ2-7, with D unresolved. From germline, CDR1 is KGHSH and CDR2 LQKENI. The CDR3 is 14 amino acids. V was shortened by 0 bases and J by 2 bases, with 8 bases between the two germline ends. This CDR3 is CASSPPVTTYEQYF. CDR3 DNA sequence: TGTGCCAGCTCACCACCGGTAACAACCTACGAGCAGTACTTC.

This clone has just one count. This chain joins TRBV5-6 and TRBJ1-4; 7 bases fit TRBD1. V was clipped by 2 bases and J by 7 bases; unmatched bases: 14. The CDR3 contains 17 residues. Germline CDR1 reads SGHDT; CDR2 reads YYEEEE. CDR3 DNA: TGTGCCAGCAGCTTCCAGGGGGAGGCATTGAATTTTGAAAAACTGTTTTTT. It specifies CASSFQGEALNFEKLFF.

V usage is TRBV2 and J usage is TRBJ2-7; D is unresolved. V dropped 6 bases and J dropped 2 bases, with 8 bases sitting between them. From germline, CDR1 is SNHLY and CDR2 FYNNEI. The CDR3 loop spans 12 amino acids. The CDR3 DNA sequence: TGTGCCAGCAGCAGCGAAGCCTACGAGCAGTACTTC. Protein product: CASSSEAYEQYF.

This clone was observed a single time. CDR3 DNA: TGTGCCAGCAGCCTCCAGACTAGCGGAGCGTCTCAGGCCTACGAGCAGTACTTC. Translated, it gives CASSLQTSGASQAYEQYF. V and J are TRBV28 and TRBJ2-7, with 9 bases matching TRBD2. With V trimmed by 6 bases and J by 2 bases, 17 bases remained unmatched. The CDR3 consists of 18 residues. Germline CDR1 and CDR2: MDHEN and SYDVKM.

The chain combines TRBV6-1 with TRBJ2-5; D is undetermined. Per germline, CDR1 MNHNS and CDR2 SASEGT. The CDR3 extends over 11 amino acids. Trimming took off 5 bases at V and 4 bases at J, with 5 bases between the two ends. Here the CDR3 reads CASSYGETQYF. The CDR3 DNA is TGTGCCAGCAGTTACGGAGAGACCCAGTACTTC.

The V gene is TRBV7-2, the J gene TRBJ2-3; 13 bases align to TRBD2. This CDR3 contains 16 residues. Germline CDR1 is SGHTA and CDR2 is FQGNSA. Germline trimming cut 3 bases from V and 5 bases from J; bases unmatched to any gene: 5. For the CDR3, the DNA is TGTGCCAGCAGCTTGCCGGGACTAGCGGGGAGAGATACGCAGTATTTT. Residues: CASSLPGLAGRDTQYF.

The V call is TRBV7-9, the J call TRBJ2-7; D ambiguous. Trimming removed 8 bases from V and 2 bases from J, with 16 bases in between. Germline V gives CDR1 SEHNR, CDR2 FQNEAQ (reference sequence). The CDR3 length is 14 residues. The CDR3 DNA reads TGTGCCAGCGGCCAGACGGTGGCTACCTACGAGCAGTACTTC. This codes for CASGQTVATYEQYF.

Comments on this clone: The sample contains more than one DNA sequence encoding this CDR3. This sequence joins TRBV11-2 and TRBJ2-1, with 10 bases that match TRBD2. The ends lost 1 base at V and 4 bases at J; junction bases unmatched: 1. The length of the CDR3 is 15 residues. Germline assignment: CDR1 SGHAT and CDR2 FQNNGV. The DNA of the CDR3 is TGTGCCAGCAGCTTAGGGACTAGCGGTTACAATGAGCAGTTCTTC. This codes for CASSLGTSGYNEQFF.

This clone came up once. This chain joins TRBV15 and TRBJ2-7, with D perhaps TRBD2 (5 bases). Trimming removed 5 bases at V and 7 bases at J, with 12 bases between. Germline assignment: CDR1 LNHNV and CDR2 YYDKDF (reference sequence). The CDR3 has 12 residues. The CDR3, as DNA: TGTGCCACCAGCGGAGCGGATGGGGAGCAGTACTTC. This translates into CATSGADGEQYF.

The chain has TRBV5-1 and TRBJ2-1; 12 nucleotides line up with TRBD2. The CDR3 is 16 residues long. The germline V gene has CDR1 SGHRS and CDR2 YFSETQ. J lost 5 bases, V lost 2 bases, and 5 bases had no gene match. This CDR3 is CASSFPGLAGDNEQFF. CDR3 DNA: TGCGCCAGCAGCTTCCCGGGACTAGCGGGCGACAATGAGCAGTTCTTC.

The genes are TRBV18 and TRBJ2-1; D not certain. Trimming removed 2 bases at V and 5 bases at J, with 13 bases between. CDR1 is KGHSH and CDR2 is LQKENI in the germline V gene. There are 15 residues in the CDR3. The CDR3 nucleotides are TGTGCCAGCTCACCAATGGTTAGTCCCCACAATGAGCAGTTCTTC. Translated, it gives CASSPMVSPHNEQFF. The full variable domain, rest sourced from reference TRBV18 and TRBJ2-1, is NAGVMQNPRHLVRRRGQEARLRCSPMKGHSHVYWYRQLPEEGLKFMVYLQKENIIDESGMPKERFSAEFPKEGPSILRIQQVVRGDSAAYFCASSPMVSPHNEQFFGPGTRLTVL.